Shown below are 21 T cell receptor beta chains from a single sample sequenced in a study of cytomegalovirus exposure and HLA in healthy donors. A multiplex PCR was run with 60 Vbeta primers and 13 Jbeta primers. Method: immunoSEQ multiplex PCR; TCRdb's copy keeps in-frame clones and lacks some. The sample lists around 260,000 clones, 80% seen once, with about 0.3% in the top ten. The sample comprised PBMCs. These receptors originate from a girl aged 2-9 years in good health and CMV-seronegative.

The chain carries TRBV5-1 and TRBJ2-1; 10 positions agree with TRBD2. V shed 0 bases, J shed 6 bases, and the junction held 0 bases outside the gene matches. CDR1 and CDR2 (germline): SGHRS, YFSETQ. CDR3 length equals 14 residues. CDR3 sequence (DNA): TGCGCCAGCAGCTTGGGACTAGCGGGCAATGAGCAGTTCTTC. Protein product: CASSLGLAGNEQFF.

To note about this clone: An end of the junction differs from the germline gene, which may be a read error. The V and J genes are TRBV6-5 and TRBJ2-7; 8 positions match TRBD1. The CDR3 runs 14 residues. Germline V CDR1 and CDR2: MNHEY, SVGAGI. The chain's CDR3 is CASTYHRGTYEQYF. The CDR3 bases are TGTGCCAGCACTTACCACAGGGGGACCTACGAGCAGTACTTC.

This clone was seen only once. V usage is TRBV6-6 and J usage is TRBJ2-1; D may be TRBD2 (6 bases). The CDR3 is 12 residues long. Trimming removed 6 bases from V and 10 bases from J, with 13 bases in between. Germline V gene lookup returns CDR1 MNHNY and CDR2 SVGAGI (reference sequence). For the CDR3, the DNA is TGTGCCAGCAGCCCCGGGGGATGCGAGCAGTTCTTC. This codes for CASSPGGCEQFF.

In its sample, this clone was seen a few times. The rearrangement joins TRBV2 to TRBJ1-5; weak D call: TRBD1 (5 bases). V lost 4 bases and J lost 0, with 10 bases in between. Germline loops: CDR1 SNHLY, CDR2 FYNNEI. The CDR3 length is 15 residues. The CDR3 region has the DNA TGTGCCAGCAGTGGGACAAGTTATAGCAATCAGCCCCAGCATTTT. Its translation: CASSGTSYSNQPQHF.

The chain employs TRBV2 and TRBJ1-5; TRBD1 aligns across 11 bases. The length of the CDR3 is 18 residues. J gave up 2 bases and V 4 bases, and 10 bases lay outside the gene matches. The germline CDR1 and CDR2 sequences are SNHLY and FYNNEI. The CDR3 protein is CASSAGTGGYLGNQPQHF. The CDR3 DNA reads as TGTGCCAGCAGTGCCGGGACAGGGGGATATCTTGGCAATCAGCCCCAGCATTTT.

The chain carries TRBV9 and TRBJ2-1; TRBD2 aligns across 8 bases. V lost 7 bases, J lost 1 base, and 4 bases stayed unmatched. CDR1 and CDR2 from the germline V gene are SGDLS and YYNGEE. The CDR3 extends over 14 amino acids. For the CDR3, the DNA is TGTGCCAGCGGCGGGAGGAGATCCTACAATGAGCAGTTCTTC. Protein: CASGGRRSYNEQFF.

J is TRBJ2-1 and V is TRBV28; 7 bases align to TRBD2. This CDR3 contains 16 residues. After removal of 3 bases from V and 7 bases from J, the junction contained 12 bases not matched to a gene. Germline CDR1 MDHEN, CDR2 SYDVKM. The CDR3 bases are TGTGCCAGCAGTTTCTTGTGGAAGCGGGACGATAATGAGCAGTTCTTC. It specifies CASSFLWKRDDNEQFF.

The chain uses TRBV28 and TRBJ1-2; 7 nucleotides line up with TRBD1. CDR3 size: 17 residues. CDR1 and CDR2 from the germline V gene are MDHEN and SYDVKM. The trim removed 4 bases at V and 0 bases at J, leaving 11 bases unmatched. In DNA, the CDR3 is TGTGCCAGCAGTTCCCACAGGGGTAGCTTGACTAACTATGGCTACACCTTC. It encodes CASSSHRGSLTNYGYTF.

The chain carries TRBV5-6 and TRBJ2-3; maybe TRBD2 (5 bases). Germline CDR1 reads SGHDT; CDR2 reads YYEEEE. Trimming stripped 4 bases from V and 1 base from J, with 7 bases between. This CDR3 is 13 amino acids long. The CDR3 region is CASSPGGTDTQYF. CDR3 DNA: TGTGCCAGCAGCCCCGGGGGCACAGATACGCAGTATTTT.

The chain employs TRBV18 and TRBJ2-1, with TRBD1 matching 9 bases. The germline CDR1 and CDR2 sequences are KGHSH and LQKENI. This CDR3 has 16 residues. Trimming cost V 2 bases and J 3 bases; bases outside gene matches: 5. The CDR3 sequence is CASSPSQGALYNEQFF. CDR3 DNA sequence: TGTGCCAGCTCACCATCACAGGGGGCACTCTACAATGAGCAGTTCTTC.

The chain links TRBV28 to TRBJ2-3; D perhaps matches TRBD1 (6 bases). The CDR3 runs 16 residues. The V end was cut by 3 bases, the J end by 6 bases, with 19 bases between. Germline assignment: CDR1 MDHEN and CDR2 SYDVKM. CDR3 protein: CASSFSLVGASDTQYF. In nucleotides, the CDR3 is TGTGCCAGCAGTTTTAGTTTGGTGGGGGCGTCGGATACGCAGTATTTT.

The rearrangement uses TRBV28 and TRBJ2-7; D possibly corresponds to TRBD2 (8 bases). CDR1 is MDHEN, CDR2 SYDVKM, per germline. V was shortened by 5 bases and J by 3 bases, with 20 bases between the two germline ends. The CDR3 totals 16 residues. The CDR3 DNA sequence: TGTGCCAGCAGTGACATAGCGGGACAGCGCTACTACGAGCAGTACTTC. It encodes CASSDIAGQRYYEQYF.

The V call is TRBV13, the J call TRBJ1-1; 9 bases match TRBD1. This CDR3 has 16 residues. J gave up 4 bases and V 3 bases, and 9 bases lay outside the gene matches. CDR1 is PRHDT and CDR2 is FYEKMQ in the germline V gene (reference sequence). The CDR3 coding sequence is TGTGCCAGCAGCTTTAGCGAAGGGACAGGGAGCACTGAAGCTTTCTTT. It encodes CASSFSEGTGSTEAFF.

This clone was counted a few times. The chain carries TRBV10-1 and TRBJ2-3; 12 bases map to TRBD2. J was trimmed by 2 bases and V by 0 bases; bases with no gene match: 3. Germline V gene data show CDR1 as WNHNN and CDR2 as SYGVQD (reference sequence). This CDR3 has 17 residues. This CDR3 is CASSESGLAGHTDTQYF. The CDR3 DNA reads TGCGCCAGCAGTGAGTCTGGACTAGCGGGGCACACAGATACGCAGTATTTT.

The CDR3 nucleotides read TGTGCCAGTCCCGGGACACCGAACACTGAAGCTTTCTTT. This encodes CASPGTPNTEAFF. V gene TRBV5-4 combines with J gene TRBJ1-1; possibly TRBD1 for D (6 bases). Germline V gene lookup returns CDR1 SGHNT and CDR2 YYREEE (reference sequence). The CDR3 consists of 13 residues. V dropped 8 bases and J dropped 1 base, with 12 bases sitting between them.

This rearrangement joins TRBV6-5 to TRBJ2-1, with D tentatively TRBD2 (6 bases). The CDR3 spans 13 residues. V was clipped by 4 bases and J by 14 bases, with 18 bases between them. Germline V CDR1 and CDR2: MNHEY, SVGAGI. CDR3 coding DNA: TGTGCCAGCAGTTCCCACTGGACTACCCGGGAGTTCTTC. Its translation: CASSSHWTTREFF.

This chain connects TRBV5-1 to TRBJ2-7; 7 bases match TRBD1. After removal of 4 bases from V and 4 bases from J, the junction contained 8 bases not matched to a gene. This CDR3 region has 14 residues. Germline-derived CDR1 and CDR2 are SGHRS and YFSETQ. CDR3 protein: CASSRRDSDYEQYF. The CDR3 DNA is TGCGCCAGCAGCCGCAGGGACAGTGATTACGAGCAGTACTTC.

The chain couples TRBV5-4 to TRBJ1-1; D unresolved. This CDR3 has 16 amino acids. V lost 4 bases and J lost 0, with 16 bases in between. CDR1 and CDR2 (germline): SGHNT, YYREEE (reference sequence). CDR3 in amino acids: CASSPRTFQMNTEAFF. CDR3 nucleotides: TGTGCCAGCAGCCCGCGGACTTTTCAAATGAACACTGAAGCTTTCTTT.

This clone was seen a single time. The CDR3 loop reads CASSYYGAGGNSPLHF. As DNA, the CDR3 is TGTGCCAGCAGTTATTATGGGGCAGGTGGTAATTCACCCCTCCACTTT. The chain is built from TRBV6-5 and TRBJ1-6; weak D call: TRBD1 (5 bases). The ends were cut back, 3 bases at V and 6 bases at J, with 15 bases in the middle. The CDR3 is made up of 16 amino acids. In germline, CDR1 is MNHEY, CDR2 SVGAGI.

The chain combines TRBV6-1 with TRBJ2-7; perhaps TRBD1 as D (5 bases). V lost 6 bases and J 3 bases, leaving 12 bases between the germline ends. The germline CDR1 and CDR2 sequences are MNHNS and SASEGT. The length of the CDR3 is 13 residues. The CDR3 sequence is CASSATGYYEQYF. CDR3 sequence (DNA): TGTGCCAGCAGCGCAACAGGTTACTACGAGCAGTACTTC.

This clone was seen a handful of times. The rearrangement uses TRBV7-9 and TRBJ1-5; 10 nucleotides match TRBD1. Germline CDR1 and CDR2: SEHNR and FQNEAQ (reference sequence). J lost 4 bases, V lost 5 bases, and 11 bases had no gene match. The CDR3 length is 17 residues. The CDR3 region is CASSAGGTGVGNQPQHF. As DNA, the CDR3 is TGTGCCAGCAGCGCCGGGGGGACAGGGGTAGGGAATCAGCCCCAGCATTTT.